These 2 T cell receptor beta chains were sequenced from one sample in a study of T cells after yellow fever vaccination (dated by TCRdb to between 2018 and 2021). According to the study, the label for this sample's treatment or condition signals: live attenuated yellow fever vaccine strain. Library method: 5' RACE. The listed sequencing device is Illumina HiSeq 2500. TCRdb redid the processing of the public reads, applying fastp at Q25 and MiXCR, and retained in-frame beta chains. A single entry per CDR3 protein holds the most common genes and DNA from its merged rows. This sample lists about 580,000 distinct CDR3 sequences; roughly 17% were detected once. Together, the top ten hold 17% of the sample. The specimen was PBMCs, collected 5 days after the first yellow fever vaccination. The receptors originated from a man in his late teens or twenties who received the YFV17D yellow fever vaccine.

The rearrangement uses TRBV6-1 and TRBJ1-1; D perhaps matches TRBD1 (5 bases). Trimming took 11 bases from V and 0 from J, leaving 13 bases between them. The germline V gene has CDR1 MNHNS and CDR2 SASEGT. CDR3 length: 13 residues. The CDR3 DNA follows: TGTGCCGGCTCGACAGTCATGAACACTGAAGCTTTCTTT. As protein: CAGSTVMNTEAFF.

This clonotype has more than one count but fewer than ten. The chain employs TRBV9 and TRBJ1-4; D is unclear. The CDR3 has 16 residues. V gave up 0 bases and J gave up 7 bases, with 16 bases separating them. Germline CDR1 reads SGDLS; CDR2 reads YYNGEE. CDR3 DNA: TGTGCCAGCAGCGTAGGCCCGGGAGTTGCTAGTGAAAAACTGTTTTTT. It specifies CASSVGPGVASEKLFF.